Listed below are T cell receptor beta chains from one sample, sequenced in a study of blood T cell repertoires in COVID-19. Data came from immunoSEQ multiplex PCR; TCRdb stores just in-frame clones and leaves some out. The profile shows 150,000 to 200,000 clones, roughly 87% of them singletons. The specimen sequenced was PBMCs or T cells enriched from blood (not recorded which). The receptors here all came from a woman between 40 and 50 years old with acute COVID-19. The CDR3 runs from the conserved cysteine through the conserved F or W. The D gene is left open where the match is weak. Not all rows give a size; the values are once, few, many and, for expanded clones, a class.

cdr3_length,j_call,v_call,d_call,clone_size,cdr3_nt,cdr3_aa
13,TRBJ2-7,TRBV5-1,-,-,TGCGCCAGCAGCCTCGGGACTTTCTACGAGCAGTACTTC,CASSLGTFYEQYF
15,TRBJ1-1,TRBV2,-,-,TGTGCCAGTTTCCAGTCGGGGGGGCTGGACACTGAAGCTTTCTTT,CASFQSGGLDTEAFF
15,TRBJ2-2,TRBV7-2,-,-,TGTGCCAGCAGCTTAGACCCAGGGTTGGTCGGGGAGCTGTTTTTT,CASSLDPGLVGELFF
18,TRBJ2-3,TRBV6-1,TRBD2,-,TGTGCCAGCAGTGAGGGACTAGCGGGGAACCGGGGCACAGATACGCAGTATTTT,CASSEGLAGNRGTDTQYF
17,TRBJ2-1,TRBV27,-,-,TGTGCCAGCAGTCCGGCCCGCGGGACAGCTTTTGTCAATGAGCAGTTCTTC,CASSPARGTAFVNEQFF
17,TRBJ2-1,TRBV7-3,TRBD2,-,TGTGCCAGCAGCTTATACGTAGCAGGGACTAGCCTCAATGAGCAGTTCTTC,CASSLYVAGTSLNEQFF
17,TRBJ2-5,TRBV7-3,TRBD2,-,TGTGCCAGCAGCTCGGGAAGAGGCAGGGAGGGGCAAGAGACCCAGTACTTC,CASSSGRGREGQETQYF
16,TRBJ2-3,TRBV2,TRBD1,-,TGTGCCAGCAGAGAACCCCCGGGACAGGGGAAAGATACGCAGTATTTT,CASREPPGQGKDTQYF
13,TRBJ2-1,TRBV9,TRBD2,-,TGTGCCAGCAGCGTATTACTAGCGGGGGAGCAGTTCTTC,CASSVLLAGEQFF
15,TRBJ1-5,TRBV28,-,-,TGTGCCAGCAGTTCTCGGACAGCCATCAATCAGCCCCAGCATTTT,CASSSRTAINQPQHF
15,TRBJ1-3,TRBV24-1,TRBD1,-,TGTGCCACCAGCGTTAACAGGGGATATGGAAACACCATATATTTT,CATSVNRGYGNTIYF
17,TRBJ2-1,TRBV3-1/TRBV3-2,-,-,TGTGCCAGCAGCCACAGGGGGGAGTGGGCCTCCTACAATGAGCAGTTCTTC,CASSHRGEWASYNEQFF
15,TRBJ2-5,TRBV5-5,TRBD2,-,TGTGCCAGCAGCGCGGGACTAGCGGGAGCGGAGACCCAGTACTTC,CASSAGLAGAETQYF
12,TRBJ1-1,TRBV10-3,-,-,TGTGCCATCTCCAGGGCGAACACTGAAGCTTTCTTT,CAISRANTEAFF
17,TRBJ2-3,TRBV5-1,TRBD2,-,TGCGCCAGCAGCCGACTAGCGGGGGGGATGATGACAGATACGCAGTATTTT,CASSRLAGGMMTDTQYF
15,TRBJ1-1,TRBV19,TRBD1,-,TGTGCCAGTAGTACCACAGGGGTAGGTAGCACTGAAGCTTTCTTT,CASSTTGVGSTEAFF
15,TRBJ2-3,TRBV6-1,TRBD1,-,TGTGCCAGCAGTGAACCTGGACAGGCCACAGATACGCAGTATTTT,CASSEPGQATDTQYF
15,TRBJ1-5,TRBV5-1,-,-,TGCGCCAGCAGCCCGGACGGGGGGCCCTATCAGCCCCAGCATTTT,CASSPDGGPYQPQHF
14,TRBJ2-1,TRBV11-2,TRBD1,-,TGTGCCAGCAGCCAGAGACAGGGGAGCGATGAGCAGTTCTTC,CASSQRQGSDEQFF
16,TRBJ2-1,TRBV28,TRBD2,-,TGTGCCAGCAGCTCACTCACTAGCGGGACCTACAATGAGCAGTTCTTC,CASSSLTSGTYNEQFF
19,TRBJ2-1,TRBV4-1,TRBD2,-,TGCGCCAGCAGCCAAGTCGCCGGGAAACTAGCGGGGGTTTACAATGAGCAGTTCTTC,CASSQVAGKLAGVYNEQFF
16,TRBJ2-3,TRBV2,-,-,TGTGCCAGCAGTGTCGATACCTTCACCAACTCAGATACGCAGTATTTT,CASSVDTFTNSDTQYF
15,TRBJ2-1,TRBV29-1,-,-,TGCAGCGCCTATCTCGGCAGCGACTCCTACAATGAGCAGTTCTTC,CSAYLGSDSYNEQFF
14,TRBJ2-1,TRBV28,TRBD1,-,TGTGCCAGCATCCTGGACAGGGTTACCCATGAGCAGTTCTTC,CASILDRVTHEQFF
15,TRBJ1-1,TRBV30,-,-,TGTGCCTGGAGTGTACAGGCGCGGTGGAACACTGAAGCTTTCTTT,CAWSVQARWNTEAFF
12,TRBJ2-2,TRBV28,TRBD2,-,TGTGCCAGCGGGGGGGACACCGGGGAGCTGTTTTTT,CASGGDTGELFF
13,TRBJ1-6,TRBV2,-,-,TGTGCCGGGAATGGACAGAGGGGTTCACCCCTCCACTTT,CAGNGQRGSPLHF
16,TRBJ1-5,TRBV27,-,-,TGTGCCAGCAGTCCTCTAGTGCCCGGGGGCAATCAGCCCCAGCATTTT,CASSPLVPGGNQPQHF
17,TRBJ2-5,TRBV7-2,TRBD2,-,TGTGCCAGCAGCTTAGGTTTTGGGTTAGCGGGAGGGGAGACCCAGTACTTC,CASSLGFGLAGGETQYF
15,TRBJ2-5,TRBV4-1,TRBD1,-,TGCGCCAGCAGCCGGGTGGGACAGGGACAAGAGACCCAGTACTTC,CASSRVGQGQETQYF
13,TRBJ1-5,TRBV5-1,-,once,TGCGCCAGCAGCTTGAGTGGGGCCCGGCCCCAGCATTTT,CASSLSGARPQHF
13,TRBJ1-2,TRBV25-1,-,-,TGTGCCAGCAGTAGGGGCAGCTACTATGGCTACACCTTC,CASSRGSYYGYTF
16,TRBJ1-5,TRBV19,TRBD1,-,TGTGCCAGTAGTATCCGGGACAGGGGCATCAATCAGCCCCAGCATTTT,CASSIRDRGINQPQHF
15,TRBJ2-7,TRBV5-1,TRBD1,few,TGCGCCAGCTTCGACCGGGACAGGGGGTTCTACGAGCAGTACTTC,CASFDRDRGFYEQYF
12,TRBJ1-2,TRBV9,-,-,TGTGCCAGCAGCCGGGGGAGTCAGGGCTACACCTTC,CASSRGSQGYTF
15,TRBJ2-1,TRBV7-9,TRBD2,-,TGTGCCAGCAGCCAACTAGCGGGGGTCTACAATGAGCAGTTCTTC,CASSQLAGVYNEQFF
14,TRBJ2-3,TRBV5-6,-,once,TGTGCCAGCAGCTTGGCGGGGGGCCCAGATACGCAGTATTTT,CASSLAGGPDTQYF
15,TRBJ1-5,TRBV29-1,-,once,TGCAGCGTAGCGGACGGCCTTTTGGGCAATCAGCCCCAGCATTTT,CSVADGLLGNQPQHF
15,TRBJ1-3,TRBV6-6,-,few,TGTGCCAGCAGTCCTACAGCCTACTCTGGAAACACCATATATTTT,CASSPTAYSGNTIYF
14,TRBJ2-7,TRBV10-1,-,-,TGCGCCAGCAGACGACTGGTGAATCCCTACGAGCAGTACTTC,CASRRLVNPYEQYF
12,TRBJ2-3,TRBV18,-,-,TGTGCCAGCTCACCTTCTACAGATACGCAGTATTTT,CASSPSTDTQYF
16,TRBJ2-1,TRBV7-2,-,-,TGTGCCAGCAGCCCCCGGAGACTAGGAGGGTACAATGAGCAGTTCTTC,CASSPRRLGGYNEQFF
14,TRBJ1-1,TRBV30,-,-,TGTGCCTGGCGCCCGGGCGGGCAAAGGACTGAAGCTTTCTTT,CAWRPGGQRTEAFF
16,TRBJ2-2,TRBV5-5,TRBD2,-,TGTGCCAGCAGCTTCGGGTTGGCGGGAGCGGACGGGGAGCTGTTTTTT,CASSFGLAGADGELFF
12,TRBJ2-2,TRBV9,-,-,TGTGCCAGCAGCGACTATAACGGGGAGCTGTTTTTT,CASSDYNGELFF
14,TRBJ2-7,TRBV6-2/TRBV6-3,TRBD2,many,TGTGCCAGCAGTTTTGGCGGGGAGGGCTACGAGCAGTACTTC,CASSFGGEGYEQYF
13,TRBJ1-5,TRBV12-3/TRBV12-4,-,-,TGTGCCAGCAGTTTTCGGCGGGGTGGGGCCCAGCATTTT,CASSFRRGGAQHF
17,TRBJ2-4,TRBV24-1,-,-,TGTGCCACCAGTGACTTAGACACAGGGCCGAGCAAAAACATTCAGTACTTC,CATSDLDTGPSKNIQYF
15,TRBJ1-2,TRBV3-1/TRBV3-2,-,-,TGTGCCAGCAGCCGGATGGAATACGGGGGGGATGGCTACACCTTC,CASSRMEYGGDGYTF
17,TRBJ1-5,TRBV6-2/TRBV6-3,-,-,TGTGCCAGCAGTTCCTCAGCCCGAGGATTTAGCAATCAGCCCCAGCATTTT,CASSSSARGFSNQPQHF
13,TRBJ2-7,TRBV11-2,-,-,TGTGCCAGCAGCTTAGCAGGGTACCACGAGCAGTACTTC,CASSLAGYHEQYF
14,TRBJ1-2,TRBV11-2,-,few,TGTGCCAGCAGCTTATCCATAGCTAACTATGGCTACACCTTC,CASSLSIANYGYTF
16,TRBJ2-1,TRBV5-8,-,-,TGTGCCAGCAGCTGGGGCCCCTGGAGTTCCTACAATGAGCAGTTCTTC,CASSWGPWSSYNEQFF
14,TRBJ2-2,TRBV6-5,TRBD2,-,TGTGCCAGCGAGACTAGCGGAAACACCGGGGAGCTGTTTTTT,CASETSGNTGELFF
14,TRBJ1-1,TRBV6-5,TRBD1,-,TGTGCCAGCAGTCGACAGGGTCTGGGCACTGAAGCTTTCTTT,CASSRQGLGTEAFF